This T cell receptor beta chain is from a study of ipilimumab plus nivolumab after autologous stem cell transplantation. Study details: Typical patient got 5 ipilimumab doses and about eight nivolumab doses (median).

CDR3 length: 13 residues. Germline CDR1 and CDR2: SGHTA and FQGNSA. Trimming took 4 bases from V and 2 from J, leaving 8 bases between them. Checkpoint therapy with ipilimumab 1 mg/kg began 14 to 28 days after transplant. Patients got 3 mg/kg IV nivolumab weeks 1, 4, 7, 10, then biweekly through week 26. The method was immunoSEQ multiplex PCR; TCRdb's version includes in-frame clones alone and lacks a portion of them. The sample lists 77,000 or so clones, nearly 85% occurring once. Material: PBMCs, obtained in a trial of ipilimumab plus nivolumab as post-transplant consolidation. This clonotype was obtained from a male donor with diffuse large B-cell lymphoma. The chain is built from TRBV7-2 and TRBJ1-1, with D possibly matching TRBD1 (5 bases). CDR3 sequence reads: CASSSQGNTEAFF. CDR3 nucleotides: TGTGCCAGCAGCTCCCAGGGCAACACTGAAGCTTTCTTT.